This T cell receptor beta chain was obtained from a study of beta chain features in type 1 diabetes (dated by TCRdb to between 2018 and 2020). Looking at the study overall: Mean age, gender distribution, total cell number and subset yield were not different between patients and healthy donors. Whereas all 28 donors provided naive and central memory subsets, regulatory and stem cell-like memory subsets were isolated from just 8 patients and about eight healthy donors. A total of around 110,000,000 sorted cells were examined across all samples, and RNA yield correlated strongly with the number of cells per subset. The study compared TCRB repertoires of sorted circulating CD4+ T cell subsets between recently diagnosed type 1 diabetes patients and matched healthy donors.

The CDR1 and CDR2 encoded by the germline V gene are LGHNA and YNFKEQ. The CDR3 runs 13 residues from the cysteine to the phenylalanine. Only the CDR3 part of the read is kept: 39 bases, read in frame from the first base. V is clipped by 4 bases and J by 7 bases, and the sequence between their germline boundaries is 13 bases long. Summary of the overall study and its limitations: Type 1 diabetes patients showed a moderate but significant shortening of TCRB CDR3 length in all four CD4+ subsets. Fewer insertions and more nucleotide deletions at VDJ recombination sites were observed in patients with type 1 diabetes, implying thymic rearrangement abnormalities. Because cDNA was sequenced instead of genomic DNA, activated cells with high expression could be over-represented, although the groups did not differ in activation or CD3 levels. PCR might favor shorter templates, but patient and control samples were amplified and corrected together, so any skew would affect both groups equally. The naive, central memory and regulatory TCRB repertoires appeared to resemble one another more closely among patients than among healthy donors. HLA sub-analyses involved small numbers of individuals, so any influence of HLA type on TCRB rearrangement remained unresolved.

Each donor gave one peripheral blood draw, averaging roughly 100 mL, which was collected into heparinised tubes. Using a panel that included CD45RO, CCR7, CD25, CD127, CD95 and CD27, naive, central memory, regulatory and stem cell-like memory CD4+ T cells were sorted on a BD FACSAria II. Purity was above 95% for every sorted population. Right away, PBMCs were isolated by Lymphoprep density gradient centrifugation and were stained directly, with no culture step. To minimize batch effects, samples were stained and sorted in pairs, one healthy donor with one patient per experiment. The High Capacity cDNA Reverse Transcription Kit was used to reverse transcribe all of the isolated RNA, meaning that expressed TCRB transcripts were what got sequenced. Deep immunoSEQ sequencing was performed on naive, central memory and regulatory T cell samples, with an average of around 3.5 million total reads per sample. Sorted cells were lysed in RLT buffer, and RNA was extracted using DNase-treated RNeasy Micro or Mini kits according to cell number. To prevent cross-contamination, each cell subset was processed individually, whereas patient and healthy donor samples were processed jointly. Using the immunoSEQ multiplex PCR, TCRB sequences were amplified from cDNA into 87-bp fragments spanning the CDR3 region. Amplicons were sequenced on the Illumina HiSeq platform. Per the source publication's procedure: PCR bias was corrected computationally using synthetic template baselines, and reads within Hamming distance 2 were collapsed, with unmergeable singletons discarded. Reads were aligned against IMGT to assign V, D and J genes, CDR3 length and insertions or deletions at six rearrangement sites. Within each subset, clonotype counts were normalized to the number of sorted cells before true diversity and Gini coefficients were calculated with the tcR R package. The overlap coefficient, calculated on TCRB nucleotide sequences, was used to measure repertoire sharing. The clones in this table, taken by TCRdb from immuneACCESS, are in-frame only. Not every clone is retained; where verified, under half of the shortfall comes from an unresolved V gene, and the cause of the rest is unknown. V, J and clone size are taken as reported in that table, and D and trimming were inferred from the DNA itself. The sample includes a few hundred thousand clones, with 25% to 35% observed a single time. Jointly, the top ten make up 4% of the sample.

Worth noting for this clone: Its antigen remains unidentified. No base-level quality is on record; no much larger clone is a single base apart.

Input material: central memory CD4+ T cells from blood. The TCR was taken from a man between 25 and 39 years old in good health. The chain couples TRBV4-2 to TRBJ1-1; a tentative D match to TRBD1 spans 6 bases. Here the CDR3 is given as CASSRETGFEAFF. Here is the DNA: TGTGCCAGCAGCCGGGAAACAGGGTTTGAAGCTTTCTTT.